This T cell receptor beta chain was identified in a study of blood T cells in healthy people across ages. Study-level findings and limits: Getting older went along with TCR beta diversity per million T cells dropping roughly linearly.

Primed by a sample-barcoded 5' primer and a J-beta primer mix, a second PCR proceeded for 7 to 11 cycles. Using its own MiXCR run on the 5' RACE reads, TCRdb lists one record per CDR3 protein. The sample contains 1.5 million or so distinct CDR3 sequences, roughly 43% of which appear only once. Of note for this clonotype: Its specificity is not known.

This CDR3 comprises 20 residues. CDR1 and CDR2 (germline): MNHNS, SASEGT. The junction had 20 bases not matched to a gene; V was cut back by 5 bases and J by 4 bases. The source of this sequence is a woman aged 18 to 35 in good health. The rearrangement uses TRBV6-1 and TRBJ2-3; 11 nucleotides align to TRBD2. The source material was blood. CDR3 region: CASSPVSSGGTLGFADTQYF. In nucleotides, the CDR3 is TGTGCCAGCAGTCCCGTCTCTAGCGGGGGGACTCTCGGGTTCGCAGATACGCAGTATTTT.